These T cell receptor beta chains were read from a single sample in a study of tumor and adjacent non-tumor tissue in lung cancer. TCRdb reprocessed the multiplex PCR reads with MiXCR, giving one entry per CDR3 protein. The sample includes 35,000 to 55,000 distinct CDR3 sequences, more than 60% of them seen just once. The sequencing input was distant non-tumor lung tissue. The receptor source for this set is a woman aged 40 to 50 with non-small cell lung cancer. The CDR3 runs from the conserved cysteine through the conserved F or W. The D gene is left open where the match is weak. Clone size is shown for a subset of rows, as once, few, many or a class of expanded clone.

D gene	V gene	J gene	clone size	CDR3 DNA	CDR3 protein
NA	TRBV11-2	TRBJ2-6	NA	TGTGCCTGCAGCTGGTCAGAGCTCTCCGGGGCCAACGTCCTGACTTTC	CACSWSELSGANVLTF
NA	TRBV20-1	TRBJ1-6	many	TGCAGTGCTAGAGATTGGACAGCGAATTCACCCCTCCACTTT	CSARDWTANSPLHF
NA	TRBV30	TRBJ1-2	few	TGTGCCTGGAGTGTACCCGCAGCTAACTATGGCTACATCTTC	CAWSVPAANYGYIF
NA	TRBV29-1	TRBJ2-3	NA	TGCAGCACTGGGTTGCGGGGCACAGATACTCAGTATTTT	CSTGLRGTDTQYF
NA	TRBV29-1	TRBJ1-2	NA	NA	CNVVEGSYGCTF
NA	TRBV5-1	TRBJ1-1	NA	TGCGCCAGCAGCTTGGGGGTCATCAACACTGAAGCTTTCTTT	CASSLGVINTEAFF
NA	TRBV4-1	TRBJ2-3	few	TGCGCCAGCAGCCAGGGCCGACAGGAACGGCCCTATGGAGATACACAGTATTTT	CASSQGRQERPYGDTQYF
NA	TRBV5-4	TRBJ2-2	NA	TGTGCCAGCTGCTTGAGTGGGGGGAACACCGGGGAGCTGTTATTT	CASCLSGGNTGELLF
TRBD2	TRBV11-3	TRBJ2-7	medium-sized	TGTGCCAGCACCCTTTCGCGGGGGGGAGAGCAGTACTTC	CASTLSRGGEQYF
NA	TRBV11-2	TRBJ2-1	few	TGTGCCAGCAGCTTGACGGGAGTAAACAATGAGCAGTTCTTC	CASSLTGVNNEQFF
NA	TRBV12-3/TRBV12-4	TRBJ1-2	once	TGTGCCAAGTCGGGGGACTGCTCACATGGCTACACCTTC	CAKSGDCSHGYTF
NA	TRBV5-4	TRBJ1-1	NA	TGTGCCAGCAGCCCCGCAGTGGGCAATGAAGCTTTCTTT	CASSPAVGNEAFF
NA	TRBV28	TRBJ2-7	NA	TGTGCCAGCAGTTTCCCCTCCCGGGACTACGAGCAGTACTTC	CASSFPSRDYEQYF
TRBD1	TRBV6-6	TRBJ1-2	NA	TGTGCCAGTAACCTCCGGGACAGGGACTTAGGGGGCCACACCTTC	CASNLRDRDLGGHTF
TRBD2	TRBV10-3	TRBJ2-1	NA	TGTACCATCAGGAGGGGGTCTAGCGGGAGCCGGTACAACGGGCAGTTCTTC	CTIRRGSSGSRYNGQFF
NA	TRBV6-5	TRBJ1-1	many	TGTGCCAGCCGACAATCCACCTGGGGCAGCACTGAAGCTTTCTTT	CASRQSTWGSTEAFF
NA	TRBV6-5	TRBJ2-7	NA	TGTGCCAGTAGCCTAGAGGAGGCACCCTACGAGCAGTACTTC	CASSLEEAPYEQYF
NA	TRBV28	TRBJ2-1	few	TGTGCCAGCAGTTTGAGGAGGGGGTACGAGCAGTTCTTC	CASSLRRGYEQFF
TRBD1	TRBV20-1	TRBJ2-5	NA	TGCAGTGCTAGAGACCAGCTCACAGGGGCCCAAAGGGAGACCCAGTACTTC	CSARDQLTGAQRETQYF
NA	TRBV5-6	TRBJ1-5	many	TGTGCCAGCAGCTTGGGCCGTCACAATCAGCCCCAGCATTTT	CASSLGRHNQPQHF
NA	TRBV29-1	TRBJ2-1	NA	TGCAGCGTTAGACAGAGGTCTGGCAATGAGCAGTTCTTC	CSVRQRSGNEQFF
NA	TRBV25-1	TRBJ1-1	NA	TGTGCCAGCAGTGAAGAGAGAGGGCGCGGATACATAAACACTGAAGCTTTCTTT	CASSEERGRGYINTEAFF
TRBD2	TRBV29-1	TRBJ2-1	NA	TGCAGCGTTGCCGGGTCGGGAGGGCCGCACAGCAATGAGCAGTTCTTC	CSVAGSGGPHSNEQFF
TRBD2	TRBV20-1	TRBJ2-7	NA	TGCAGTGCTAGAGGTCCGGAGCGGGAGGCGAGGGAGCAGTACTTC	CSARGPEREAREQYF
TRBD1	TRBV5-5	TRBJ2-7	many	TGTGCCAGCAGTCAGGGACAGCTTGTCTCCTACGAGCAGTACTTC	CASSQGQLVSYEQYF
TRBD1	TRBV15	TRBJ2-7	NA	TGTGCCACCAGCAGAGAGGGACAGACCTACGAGCAGTACTTC	CATSREGQTYEQYF
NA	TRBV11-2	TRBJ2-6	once	TGTGCCAGCAGCCGGTCAAACATCTCTGGGGTCAACGTCCTGGCTTTC	CASSRSNISGVNVLAF
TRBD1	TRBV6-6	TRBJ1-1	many	TGTGCCAGTCAGGGGGACACTGAAGCTTTCTTT	CASQGDTEAFF
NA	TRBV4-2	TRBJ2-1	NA	TGTGCCGGCAGTCAAGGCGACAGGAACAATGAGCAGTTCTTC	CAGSQGDRNNEQFF
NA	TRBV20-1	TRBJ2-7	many	TGCAGTGCTCCCACGGCGGGGCGTGAGCAGTACTTC	CSAPTAGREQYF
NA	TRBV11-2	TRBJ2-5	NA	TGTGCCAGCAGCTTGGGGAGACAAGAGACCTGGTACTTC	CASSLGRQETWYF
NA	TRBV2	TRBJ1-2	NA	TGTGCCAGCATATATGCCGACTATGGCTACACCTTC	CASIYADYGYTF
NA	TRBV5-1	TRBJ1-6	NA	TGCGCCAGCAGCTTGGGACAGTCCCATTCACCCCTCCACTTT	CASSLGQSHSPLHF
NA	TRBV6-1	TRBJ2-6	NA	TGTGCCGGTCGGGTGGGGGGTTCTCGGGCCAACGTCCTGACTTTC	CAGRVGGSRANVLTF
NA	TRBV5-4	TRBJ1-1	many	TGTGCCAGCAGCCCAGCCAGACAGTCTGAAGCTTTCTTT	CASSPARQSEAFF
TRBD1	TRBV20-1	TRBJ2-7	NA	TGCGATGCAACGACAGGGACCTTAGGGTACGAGCAGTACTTC	CDATTGTLGYEQYF
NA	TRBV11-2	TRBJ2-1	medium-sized	TGTGCCAGCAGCTCCTTAGTAATCTACAATGAGCAGTTCTTC	CASSSLVIYNEQFF
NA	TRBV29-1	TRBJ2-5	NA	TGCGGCGTCGTCGGAGGGGTGAGGGAGACCCAGTACTTC	CGVVGGVRETQYF
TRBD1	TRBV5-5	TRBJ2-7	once	TGTACCAGCATGCCCGGGACAGACTCCTACGAGCAGTGCTTC	CTSMPGTDSYEQCF
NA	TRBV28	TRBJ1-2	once	TGTGCCAGCAGGCCCGTGGCTAACTATGTCTACATCTTC	CASRPVANYVYIF
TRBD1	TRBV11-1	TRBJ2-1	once	TGTGCCAGCGGTATACACAGGGGATGGGATCAGTTCTTC	CASGIHRGWDQFF
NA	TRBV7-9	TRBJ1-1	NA	TGTGCCAGCAGCATTACAGGATATAACACTGAAGCTTTCTTT	CASSITGYNTEAFF
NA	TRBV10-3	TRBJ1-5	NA	TGTGACACCAGTGAGTATGAAAATCAGTCCCAGCATTTT	CDTSEYENQSQHF
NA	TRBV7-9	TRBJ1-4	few	TGTGCCAGCAGCTTAGGGGGCGCGGCAGGGGTTGAAAAACTGTTTTTT	CASSLGGAAGVEKLFF
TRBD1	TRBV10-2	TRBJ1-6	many	TGCGCCAGCAGTGGGTCCGGGACAGGGACCTCAGCCTATAATTCACCCCTCCACTTT	CASSGSGTGTSAYNSPLHF
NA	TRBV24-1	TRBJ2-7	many	TGTGCCACCAGTGATTACGGGGACGCCTGGCACTTC	CATSDYGDAWHF
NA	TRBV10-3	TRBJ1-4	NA	TGTGCCACCAGTGACGAGGGAAGAGGCGAAAAACTGTTTTTT	CATSDEGRGEKLFF
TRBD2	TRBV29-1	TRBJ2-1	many	TGCAGCGTTGAAGGCCTAGCGGTGAACAATGAGCAGTTCTTC	CSVEGLAVNNEQFF
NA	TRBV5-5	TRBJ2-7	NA	TGTGCCAGCAGCTTAACACACGGGTGGGGCTACGAGGAATACTTC	CASSLTHGWGYEEYF
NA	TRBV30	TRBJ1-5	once	TGTGCCTGGAGGGAGGAAGCTAGCAGTCAGCCCCAGCATTTT	CAWREEASSQPQHF
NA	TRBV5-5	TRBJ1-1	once	TGTGCCAGCATGAGGGGTCACAGAGGGAACTCTGAAGCTTTCTTT	CASMRGHRGNSEAFF
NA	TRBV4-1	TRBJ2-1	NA	TGCGCCAGCAGCCGAGATCTGGGCTTAGGAGTCAATGAGCAGTTCTTC	CASSRDLGLGVNEQFF
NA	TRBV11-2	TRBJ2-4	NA	TGTGCCATCAGCTTAGGAACACAGGGTGTAGCCAAAAGCATTCAGTACTTC	CAISLGTQGVAKSIQYF
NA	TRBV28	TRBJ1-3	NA	TGTGCCAGCAGTTGGAGTGACATCCCGGGTTTCTCTGGAAACAGCATATATTTT	CASSWSDIPGFSGNSIYF
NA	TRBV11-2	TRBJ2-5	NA	TGTGCCAGCATCTTAGGAGCAGGGTCCGGGATCGGAGAGACCCAGTACTTC	CASILGAGSGIGETQYF
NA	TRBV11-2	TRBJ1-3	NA	TGTACCAGCAGTCGAGCGTCCGGGAACGCCATATATTTT	CTSSRASGNAIYF
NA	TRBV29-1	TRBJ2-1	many	TGCAGCGTTGAAGATCTGCCAGGCGGGACCTCCTACAATGAGCAGTTCTTC	CSVEDLPGGTSYNEQFF
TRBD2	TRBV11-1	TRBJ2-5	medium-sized	TGTGCCAGCAGCGGAAGACTAGCGGAAGAGACCCAGTACTTC	CASSGRLAEETQYF
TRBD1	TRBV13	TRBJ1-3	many	TGTGCCAGCAGCCTACAGGGGGCAAATGGAAACACCATATATTTT	CASSLQGANGNTIYF